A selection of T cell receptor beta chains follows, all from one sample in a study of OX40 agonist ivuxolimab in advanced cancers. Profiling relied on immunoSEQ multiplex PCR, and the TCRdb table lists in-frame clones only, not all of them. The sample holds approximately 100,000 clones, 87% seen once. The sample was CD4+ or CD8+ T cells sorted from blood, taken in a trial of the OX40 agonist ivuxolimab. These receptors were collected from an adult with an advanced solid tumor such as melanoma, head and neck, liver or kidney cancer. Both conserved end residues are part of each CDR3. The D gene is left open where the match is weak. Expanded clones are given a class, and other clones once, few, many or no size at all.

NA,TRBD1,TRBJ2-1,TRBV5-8,CASSLNRGEHNEQFF,TGTGCCAGCAGCTTGAACAGGGGCGAACACAATGAGCAGTTCTTC
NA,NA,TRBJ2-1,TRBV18,CASSLPEGGGPRNEQFF,TGTGCCAGCTCACTGCCTGAGGGTGGGGGGCCGAGGAATGAGCAGTTCTTC
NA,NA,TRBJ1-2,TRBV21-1,CASSKPSGCRNYGYTF,TGTGCCAGCAGCAAACCCTCAGGGTGTCGCAACTATGGCTACACCTTC
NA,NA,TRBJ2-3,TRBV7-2,CASSLFGTSDTQYF,TGTGCCAGCAGCTTATTTGGAACCTCAGATACGCAGTATTTT
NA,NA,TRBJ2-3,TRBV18,CASSRGGTNTDTQYF,TGTGCCAGCTCACGGGGGGGCACAAACACAGATACGCAGTATTTT
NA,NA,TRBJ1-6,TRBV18,CASSPTLSSPLHF,TGTGCCAGCTCACCGACTTTGAGTTCACCCCTCCACTTT
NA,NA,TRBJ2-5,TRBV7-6,CASSPVASGGVETQYF,TGTGCCAGCAGCCCCGTTGCTAGTGGGGGCGTAGAGACCCAGTACTTC
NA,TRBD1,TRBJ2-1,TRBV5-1,CASSPGQVYNEQFF,TGCGCCAGCAGCCCGGGACAGGTCTACAATGAGCAGTTCTTC
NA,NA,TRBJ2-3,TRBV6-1,CASTPGADTQYF,TGTGCCAGCACCCCGGGTGCAGATACGCAGTATTTT
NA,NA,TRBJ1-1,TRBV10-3,CAISESGLTEGAFF,TGTGCCATCAGTGAGTCGGGTCTGACTGAAGGAGCTTTCTTT
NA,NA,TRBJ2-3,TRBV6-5,CATQAGTTSDTQYF,TGTGCCACCCAAGCAGGGACAACCTCAGATACGCAGTATTTT
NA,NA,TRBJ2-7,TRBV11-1,CASSSARDFAYEQYF,TGTGCCAGCAGCTCGGCCCGGGACTTTGCCTACGAGCAGTACTTC
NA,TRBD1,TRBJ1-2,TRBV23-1,CASSQDRDRRGYGYTF,TGCGCCAGCAGTCAAGACCGGGACAGGCGAGGGTATGGCTACACCTTC
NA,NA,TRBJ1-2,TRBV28,CASSLLNYGYTF,TGTGCCAGCAGTTTACTAAACTATGGCTACACCTTC
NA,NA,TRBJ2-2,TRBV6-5,CASSFRRPLNTGELFF,TGTGCCAGCAGTTTTCGACGGCCGTTGAACACCGGGGAGCTGTTTTTT
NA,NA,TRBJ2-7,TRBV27,CASSPSYGTYEQYF,TGTGCCAGCAGTCCTAGTTATGGGACCTACGAGCAGTACTTC
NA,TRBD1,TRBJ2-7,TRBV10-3,CAIISTQGVYF,TGTGCCATCATTTCCACACAGGGGGTGTACTTC
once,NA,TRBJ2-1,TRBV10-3,CAISGGALSDEQFF,TGTGCCATCAGTGGGGGGGCCCTCAGTGATGAGCAGTTCTTC
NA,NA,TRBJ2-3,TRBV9,CASSVGIVPPWDTQYF,TGTGCCAGCAGCGTCGGGATAGTGCCTCCTTGGGATACGCAGTATTTT